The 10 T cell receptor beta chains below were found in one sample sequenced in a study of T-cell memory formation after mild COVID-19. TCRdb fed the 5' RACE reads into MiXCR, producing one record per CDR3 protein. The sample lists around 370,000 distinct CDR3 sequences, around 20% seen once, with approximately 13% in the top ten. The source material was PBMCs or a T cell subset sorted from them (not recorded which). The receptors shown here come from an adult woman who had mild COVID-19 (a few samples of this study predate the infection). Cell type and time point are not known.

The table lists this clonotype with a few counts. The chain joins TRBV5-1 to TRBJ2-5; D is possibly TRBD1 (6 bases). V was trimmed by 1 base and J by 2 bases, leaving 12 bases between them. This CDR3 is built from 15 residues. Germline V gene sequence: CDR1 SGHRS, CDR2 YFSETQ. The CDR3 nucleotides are TGCGCCAGCAGCTTGTCTCAGGGGATTCAAGAGACCCAGTACTTC. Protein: CASSLSQGIQETQYF.

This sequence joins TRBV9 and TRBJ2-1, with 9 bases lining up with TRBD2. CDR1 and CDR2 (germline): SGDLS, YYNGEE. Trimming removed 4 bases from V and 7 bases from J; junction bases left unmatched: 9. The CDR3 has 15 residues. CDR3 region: CASSPPSGIRNEQFF. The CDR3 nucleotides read TGTGCCAGCAGCCCTCCTAGCGGGATAAGGAATGAGCAGTTCTTC.

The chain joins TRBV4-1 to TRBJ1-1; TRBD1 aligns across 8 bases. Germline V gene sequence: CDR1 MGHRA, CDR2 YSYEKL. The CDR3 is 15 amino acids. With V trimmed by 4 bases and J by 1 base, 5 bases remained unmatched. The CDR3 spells CASSPYGTGNTEAFF. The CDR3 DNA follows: TGCGCCAGCAGCCCCTACGGGACAGGGAACACTGAAGCTTTCTTT.

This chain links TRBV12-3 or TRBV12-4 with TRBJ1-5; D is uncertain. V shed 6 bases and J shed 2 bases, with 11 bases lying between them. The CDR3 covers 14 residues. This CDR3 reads CASSPQEGNQPQHF. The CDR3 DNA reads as TGTGCCAGCAGCCCGCAGGAGGGCAATCAGCCCCAGCATTTT.

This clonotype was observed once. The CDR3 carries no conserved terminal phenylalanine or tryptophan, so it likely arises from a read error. The CDR3: CASSPAGARMGTQYL. The DNA of the CDR3 is TGTGCCAGCTCTCCCGCGGGGGCCCGGATGGGGACCCAGTACTTA. The chain couples TRBV18 to TRBJ2-5; possibly TRBD2 for D (7 bases). Trimming took 6 bases from V and 7 from J, leaving 21 bases between them. CDR1 is KGHSH and CDR2 is LQKENI in the germline V gene. CDR3 length: 15 amino acids.

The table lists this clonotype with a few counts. The DNA for the CDR3 is TGTGCCAGCAGTTGGACAGGACCCTCTTATGGCTACACCTTC. It yields the protein CASSWTGPSYGYTF. The chain carries TRBV3-1 and TRBJ1-2, with 7 bases aligning to TRBD1. The J segment lost 5 bases and the V segment lost 6 bases, leaving 9 bases of the junction unmatched. Germline CDR1 LGHDT, CDR2 YNNKEL (reference sequence). CDR3 length equals 14 residues.

This CDR3 reads CASSLEWTEPSEAFF. The CDR3 DNA reads TGTGCCAGCAGCTTAGAATGGACAGAACCCTCTGAAGCTTTCTTT. The J gene is TRBJ1-1, the V gene TRBV7-6, with TRBD1 as a possible D gene (6 bases). The CDR3 runs 15 residues. With 1 base removed from V and 6 bases from J, the gap between germline ends came to 15 bases. In germline, CDR1 is SGHVS, CDR2 FNYEAQ.

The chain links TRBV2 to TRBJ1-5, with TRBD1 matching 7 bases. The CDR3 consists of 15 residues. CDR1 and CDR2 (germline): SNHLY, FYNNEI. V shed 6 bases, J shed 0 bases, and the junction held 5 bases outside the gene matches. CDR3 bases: TGTGCCAGCAGCTCCGGGACAGATAGCAATCAGCCCCAGCATTTT. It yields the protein CASSSGTDSNQPQHF.

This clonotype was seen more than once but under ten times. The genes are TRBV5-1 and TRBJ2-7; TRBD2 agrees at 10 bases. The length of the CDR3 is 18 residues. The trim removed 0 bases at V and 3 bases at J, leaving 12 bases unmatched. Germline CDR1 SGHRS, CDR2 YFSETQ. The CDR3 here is CASSLDGRLAGAFYEQYF. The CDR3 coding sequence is TGCGCCAGCAGCTTGGATGGGAGGCTAGCGGGAGCCTTCTACGAGCAGTACTTC.

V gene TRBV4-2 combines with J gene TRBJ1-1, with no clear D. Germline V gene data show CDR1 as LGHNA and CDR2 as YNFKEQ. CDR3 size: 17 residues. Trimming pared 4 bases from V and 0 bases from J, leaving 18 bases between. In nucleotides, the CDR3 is TGTGCCAGCAGCCCCCGGGCGGGCCTCTTCTTGAACACTGAAGCTTTCTTT. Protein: CASSPRAGLFLNTEAFF.